This TCR beta chain was observed in a study of T cell repertoires in cytomegalovirus infection. Study-level background: Both CMV infection and a matching HLA type were indicated by public TCR beta signatures. Findings and caveats of the study: The ex vivo response was dominated by HLA-C-restricted CMV-specific TCR beta clonotypes. Individuals carrying CMV plus the relevant HLA were identified by cumulative frequency of public TCR beta families.

From the reads, TCRdb called clonotypes with MiXCR, one entry per CDR3 protein. The sample records 150,000 to 200,000 distinct CDR3 sequences, more than 9% being singletons. As concerns this clonotype: As yet, its antigen is unknown.

The sequenced material came from PBMCs. The TCR sequence derives from a human donor in good health (CMV status not recorded). Some clones in this sample may be carry-over from other donors' samples.

CDR3 loop: CASSLAFWVSGANVLTF. CDR3 coding DNA: TGTGCCAGCAGCTTAGCGTTTTGGGTATCTGGGGCCAACGTCCTGACTTTC. The chain uses TRBV7-2 and TRBJ2-6; D is unresolved. Trimming shortened V by 0 bases and J by 1 base, and 10 bases separated the two germline ends. Germline V CDR1 and CDR2: SGHTA, FQGNSA. The CDR3 is made up of 17 amino acids.